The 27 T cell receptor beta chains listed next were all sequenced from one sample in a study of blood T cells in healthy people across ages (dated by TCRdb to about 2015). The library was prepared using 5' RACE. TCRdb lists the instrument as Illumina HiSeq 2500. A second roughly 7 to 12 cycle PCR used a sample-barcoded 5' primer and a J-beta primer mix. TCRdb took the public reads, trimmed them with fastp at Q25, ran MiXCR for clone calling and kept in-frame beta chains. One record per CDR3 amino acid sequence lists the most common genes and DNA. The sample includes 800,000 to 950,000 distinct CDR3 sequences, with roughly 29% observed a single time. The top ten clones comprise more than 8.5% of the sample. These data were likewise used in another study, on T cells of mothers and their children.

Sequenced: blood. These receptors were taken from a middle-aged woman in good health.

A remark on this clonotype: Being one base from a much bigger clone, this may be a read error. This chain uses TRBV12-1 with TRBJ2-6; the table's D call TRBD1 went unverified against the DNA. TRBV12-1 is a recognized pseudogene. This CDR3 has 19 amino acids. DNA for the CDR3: TGTGCCAGCAGCTCCGCGGACAGGACAGTAAGTGTTGGGGCCAACGTCCCGACTTTC. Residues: CASSSADRTVSVGANVPTF.

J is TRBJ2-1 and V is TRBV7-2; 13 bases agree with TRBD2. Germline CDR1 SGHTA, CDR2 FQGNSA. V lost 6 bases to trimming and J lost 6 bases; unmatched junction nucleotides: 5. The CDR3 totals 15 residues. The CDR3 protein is CASSRGLAGVNEQFF. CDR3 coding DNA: TGTGCCAGCAGTCGAGGACTAGCGGGGGTCAATGAGCAGTTCTTC.

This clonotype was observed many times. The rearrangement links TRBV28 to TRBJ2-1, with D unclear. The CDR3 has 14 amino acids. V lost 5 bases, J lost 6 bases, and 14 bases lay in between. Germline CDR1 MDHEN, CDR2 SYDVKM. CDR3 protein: CASSQTAVTNEQFF. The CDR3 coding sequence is TGTGCCAGCAGTCAAACCGCCGTCACCAATGAGCAGTTCTTC.

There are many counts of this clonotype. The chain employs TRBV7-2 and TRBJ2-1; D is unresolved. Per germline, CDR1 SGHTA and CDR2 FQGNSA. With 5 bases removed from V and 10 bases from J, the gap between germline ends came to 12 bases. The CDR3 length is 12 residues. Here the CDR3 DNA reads TGTGCCAGCAGCCCCTTTAGCCCCGAGCAGTTCTTC. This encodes CASSPFSPEQFF.

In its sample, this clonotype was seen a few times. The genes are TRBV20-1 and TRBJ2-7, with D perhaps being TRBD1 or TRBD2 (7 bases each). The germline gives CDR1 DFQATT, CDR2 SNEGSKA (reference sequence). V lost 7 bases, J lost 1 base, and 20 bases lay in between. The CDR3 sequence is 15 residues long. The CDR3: CSGRLADRFSYEQYF. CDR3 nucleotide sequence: TGCAGTGGGCGGCTAGCGGACAGGTTTTCCTACGAGCAGTACTTC.

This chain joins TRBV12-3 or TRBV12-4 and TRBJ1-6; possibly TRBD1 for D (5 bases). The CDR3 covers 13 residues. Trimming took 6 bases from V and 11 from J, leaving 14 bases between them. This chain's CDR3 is CASRQRQLPPLHF. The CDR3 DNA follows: TGTGCCAGCAGACAGAGACAGCTTCCACCCCTCCACTTT.

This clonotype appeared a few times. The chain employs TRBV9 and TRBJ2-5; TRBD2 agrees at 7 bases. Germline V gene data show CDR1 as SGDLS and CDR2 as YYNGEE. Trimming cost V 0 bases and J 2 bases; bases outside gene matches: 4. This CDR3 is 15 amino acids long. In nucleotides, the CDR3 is TGTGCCAGCAGCGTAGCGGGGGGTTGGCAAGAGACCCAGTACTTC. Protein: CASSVAGGWQETQYF.

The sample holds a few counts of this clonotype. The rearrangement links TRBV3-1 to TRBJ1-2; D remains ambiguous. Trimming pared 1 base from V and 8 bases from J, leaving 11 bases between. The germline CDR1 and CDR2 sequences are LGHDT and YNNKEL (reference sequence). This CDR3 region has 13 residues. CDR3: CASSQGPNRGYTF. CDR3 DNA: TGTGCCAGCAGCCAAGGGCCTAACCGGGGCTACACCTTC. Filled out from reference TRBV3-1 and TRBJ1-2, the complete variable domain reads DTAVSQTPKYLVTQMGNDKSIKCEQNLGHDTMYWYKQDSKKFLKIMFSYNNKELIINETVPNRFSPKSPDKAHLNLHINSLELGDSAVYFCASSQGPNRGYTFGSGTRLTVV.

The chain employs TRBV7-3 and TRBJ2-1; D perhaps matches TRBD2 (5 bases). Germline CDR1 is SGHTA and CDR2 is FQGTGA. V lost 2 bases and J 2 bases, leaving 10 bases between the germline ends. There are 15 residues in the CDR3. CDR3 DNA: TGTGCCAGCAGCTTAGCCACGGGGACCTACAATGAGCAGTTCTTC. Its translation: CASSLATGTYNEQFF.

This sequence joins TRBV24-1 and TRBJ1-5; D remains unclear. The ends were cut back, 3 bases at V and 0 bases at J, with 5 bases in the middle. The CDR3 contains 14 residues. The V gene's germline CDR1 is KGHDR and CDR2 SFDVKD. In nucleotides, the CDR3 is TGTGCCACCAGTGATGGCGGTAGCAATCAGCCCCAGCATTTT. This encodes CATSDGGSNQPQHF.

In DNA form, the CDR3 reads TGTGCCAGCAGTTCCGCAAACCCTACAGGGGATCCTACCTACAATGAGCAGTTCTTC. Amino acid sequence: CASSSANPTGDPTYNEQFF. This chain joins TRBV12-3 or TRBV12-4 and TRBJ2-1; 7 bases match TRBD1. CDR3 length equals 19 residues. V shed 4 bases and J 2 bases; nucleotides not matched to a gene: 17.

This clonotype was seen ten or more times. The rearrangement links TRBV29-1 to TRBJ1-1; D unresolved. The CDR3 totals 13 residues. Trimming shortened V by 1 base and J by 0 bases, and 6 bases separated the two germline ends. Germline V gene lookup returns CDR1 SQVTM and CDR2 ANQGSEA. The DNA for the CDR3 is TGCAGCGTTGAAGTCACTATGAACACTGAAGCTTTCTTT. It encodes CSVEVTMNTEAFF. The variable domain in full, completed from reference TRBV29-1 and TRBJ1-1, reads SAVISQKPSRDICQRGTSLTIQCQVDSQVTMMFWYRQQPGQSLTLIATANQGSEATYESGFVIDKFPISRPNLTFSTLTVSNMSPEDSSIYLCSVEVTMNTEAFFGQGTRLTVV.

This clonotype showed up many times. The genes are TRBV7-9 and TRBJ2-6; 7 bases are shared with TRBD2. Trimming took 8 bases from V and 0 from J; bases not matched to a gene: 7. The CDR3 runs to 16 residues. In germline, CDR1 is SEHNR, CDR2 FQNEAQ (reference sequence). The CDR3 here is CASGRGAHSGANVLTF. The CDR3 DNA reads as TGTGCCAGCGGGAGGGGAGCTCACTCTGGGGCCAACGTCCTGACTTTC.

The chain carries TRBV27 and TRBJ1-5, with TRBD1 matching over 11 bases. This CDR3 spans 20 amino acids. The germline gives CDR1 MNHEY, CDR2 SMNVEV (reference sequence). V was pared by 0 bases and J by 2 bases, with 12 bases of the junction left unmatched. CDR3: CASSLSSGQGEGEGNQPQHF. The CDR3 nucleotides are TGTGCCAGCAGTTTATCATCGGGACAGGGGGAAGGAGAAGGCAATCAGCCCCAGCATTTT.

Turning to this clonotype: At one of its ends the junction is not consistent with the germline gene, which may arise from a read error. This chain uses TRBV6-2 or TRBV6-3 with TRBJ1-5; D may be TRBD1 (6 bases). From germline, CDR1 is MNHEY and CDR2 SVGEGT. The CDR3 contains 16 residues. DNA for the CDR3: TGTGCCAGCGGTTACGAGGGGGGCTTTATCAATCAGCCCCAGCATTTT. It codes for CASGYEGGFINQPQHF.

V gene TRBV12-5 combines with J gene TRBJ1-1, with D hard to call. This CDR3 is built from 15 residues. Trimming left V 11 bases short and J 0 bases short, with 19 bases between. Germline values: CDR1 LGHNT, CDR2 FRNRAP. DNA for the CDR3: TGTGCTCTCTTTCGTCCCTCCTCTATGAACACTGAAGCTTTCTTT. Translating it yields CALFRPSSMNTEAFF.

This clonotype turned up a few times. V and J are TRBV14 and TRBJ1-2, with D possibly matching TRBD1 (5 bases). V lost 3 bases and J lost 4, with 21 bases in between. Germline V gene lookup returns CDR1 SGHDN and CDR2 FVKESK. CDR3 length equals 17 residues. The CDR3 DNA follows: TGTGCCAGCAGCCACCGACTTCCAGGGAGAGGAAGCTATGGCTACACCTTC. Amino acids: CASSHRLPGRGSYGYTF.

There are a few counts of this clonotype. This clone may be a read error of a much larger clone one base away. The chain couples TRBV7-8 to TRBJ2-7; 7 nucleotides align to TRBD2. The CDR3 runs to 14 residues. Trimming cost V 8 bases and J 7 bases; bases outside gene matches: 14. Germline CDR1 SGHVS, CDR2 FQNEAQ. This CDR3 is CASRAILGAGEQYF. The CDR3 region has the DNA TGTGCCAGCCGCGCCATATTGGGAGCGGGAGAGCAGTACTTC.

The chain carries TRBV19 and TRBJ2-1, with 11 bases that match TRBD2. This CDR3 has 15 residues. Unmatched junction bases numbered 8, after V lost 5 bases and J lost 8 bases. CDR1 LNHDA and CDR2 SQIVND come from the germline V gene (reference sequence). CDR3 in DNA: TGTGCCAGTAGTCTCTTACTAGCGGGGGTCGATGAGCAGTTCTTC. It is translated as CASSLLLAGVDEQFF.

In DNA form, the CDR3 reads TGTGCCAGCAGGGGGACCTCGATGTCCCTCCACTTT. It translates to CASRGTSMSLHF. The chain joins TRBV6-1 to TRBJ1-6, with D perhaps matching TRBD1 (5 bases). This CDR3 has 12 residues. The germline V gene has CDR1 MNHNS and CDR2 SASEGT. The V end lost 6 bases, the J end lost 14 bases, and 14 bases lay between the germline ends.

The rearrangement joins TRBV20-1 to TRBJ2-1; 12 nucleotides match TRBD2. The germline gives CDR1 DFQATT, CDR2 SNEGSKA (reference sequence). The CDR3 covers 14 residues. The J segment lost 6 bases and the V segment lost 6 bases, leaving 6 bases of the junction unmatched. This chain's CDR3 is CSAASGRASNEQFF. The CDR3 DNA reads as TGCAGTGCAGCTAGCGGGAGGGCCAGCAATGAGCAGTTCTTC.

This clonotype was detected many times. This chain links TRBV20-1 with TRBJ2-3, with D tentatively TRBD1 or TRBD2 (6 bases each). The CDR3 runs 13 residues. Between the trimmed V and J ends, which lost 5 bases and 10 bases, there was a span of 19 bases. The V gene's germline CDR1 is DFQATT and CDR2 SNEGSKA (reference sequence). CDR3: CSAPRRVGGSQYF. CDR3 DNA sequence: TGCAGTGCTCCCCGACGGGTAGGGGGGTCGCAGTATTTT.

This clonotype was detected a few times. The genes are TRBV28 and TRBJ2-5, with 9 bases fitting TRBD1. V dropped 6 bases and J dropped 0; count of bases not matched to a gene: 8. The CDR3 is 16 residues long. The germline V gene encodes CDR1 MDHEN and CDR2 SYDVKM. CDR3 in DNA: TGTGCCAGCAGAGATGGGACAGGGATATACCAAGAGACCCAGTACTTC. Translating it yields CASRDGTGIYQETQYF.

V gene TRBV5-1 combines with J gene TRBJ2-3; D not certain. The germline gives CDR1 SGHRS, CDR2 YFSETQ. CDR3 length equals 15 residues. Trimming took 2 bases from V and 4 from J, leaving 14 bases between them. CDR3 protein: CASSFGIPLPDTQYF. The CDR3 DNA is TGCGCCAGCAGCTTTGGAATCCCCCTCCCAGATACGCAGTATTTT.

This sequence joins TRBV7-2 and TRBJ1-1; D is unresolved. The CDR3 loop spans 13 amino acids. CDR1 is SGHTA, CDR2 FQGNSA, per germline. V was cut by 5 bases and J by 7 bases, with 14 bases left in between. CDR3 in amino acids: CASSPITIGEAFF. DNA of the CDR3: TGTGCCAGCAGCCCCATCACGATTGGTGAAGCTTTCTTT.

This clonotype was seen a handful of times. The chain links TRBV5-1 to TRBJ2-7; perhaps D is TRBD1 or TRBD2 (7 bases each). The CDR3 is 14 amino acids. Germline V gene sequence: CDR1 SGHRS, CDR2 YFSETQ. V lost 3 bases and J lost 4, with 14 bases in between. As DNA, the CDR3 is TGCGCCAGCAGCTCCGCAGGGGGGGCTTACGAGCAGTACTTC. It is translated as CASSSAGGAYEQYF. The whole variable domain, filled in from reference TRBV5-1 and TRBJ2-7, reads KAGVTQTPRYLIKTRGQQVTLSCSPISGHRSVSWYQQTPGQGLQFLFEYFSETQRNKGNFPGRFSGRQFSNSRSEMNVSTLELGDSALYLCASSSAGGAYEQYFGPGTRLTVT.

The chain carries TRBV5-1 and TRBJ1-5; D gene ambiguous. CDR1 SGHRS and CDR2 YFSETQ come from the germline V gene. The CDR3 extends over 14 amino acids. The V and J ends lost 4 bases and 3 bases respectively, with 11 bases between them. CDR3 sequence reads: CASSPDGDNQPQHF. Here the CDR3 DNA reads TGCGCCAGCAGCCCTGACGGAGACAATCAGCCCCAGCATTTT.